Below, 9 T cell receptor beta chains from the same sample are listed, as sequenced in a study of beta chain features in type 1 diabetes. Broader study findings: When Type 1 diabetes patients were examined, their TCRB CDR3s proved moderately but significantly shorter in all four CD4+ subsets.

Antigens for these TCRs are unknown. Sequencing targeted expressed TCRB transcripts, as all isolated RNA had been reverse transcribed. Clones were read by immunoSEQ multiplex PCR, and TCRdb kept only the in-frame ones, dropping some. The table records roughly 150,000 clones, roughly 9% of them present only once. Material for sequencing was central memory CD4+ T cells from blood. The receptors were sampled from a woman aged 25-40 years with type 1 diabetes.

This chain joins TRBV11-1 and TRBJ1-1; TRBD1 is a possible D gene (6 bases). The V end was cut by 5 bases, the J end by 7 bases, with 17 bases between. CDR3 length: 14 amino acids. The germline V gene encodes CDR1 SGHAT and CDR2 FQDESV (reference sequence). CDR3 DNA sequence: TGTGCCAGCAGCCCCAGACGGACAGCCTATGAAGCTTTCTTT. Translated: CASSPRRTAYEAFF.

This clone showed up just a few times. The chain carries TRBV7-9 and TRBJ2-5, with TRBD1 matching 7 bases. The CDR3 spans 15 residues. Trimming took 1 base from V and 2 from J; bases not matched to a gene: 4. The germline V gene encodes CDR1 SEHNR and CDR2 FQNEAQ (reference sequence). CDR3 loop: CASSLGGQLQETQYF. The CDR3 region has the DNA TGTGCCAGCAGCTTAGGGGGACAGCTACAAGAGACCCAGTACTTC.

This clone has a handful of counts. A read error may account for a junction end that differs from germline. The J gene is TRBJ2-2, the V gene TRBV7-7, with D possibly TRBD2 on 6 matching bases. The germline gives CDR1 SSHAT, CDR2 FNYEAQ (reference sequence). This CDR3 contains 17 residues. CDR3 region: CASSPGRGSGDTGELFF. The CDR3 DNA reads TGTGCTAGCAGCCCTGGTAGGGGTAGCGGTGACACCGGGGAGCTGTTTTTT.

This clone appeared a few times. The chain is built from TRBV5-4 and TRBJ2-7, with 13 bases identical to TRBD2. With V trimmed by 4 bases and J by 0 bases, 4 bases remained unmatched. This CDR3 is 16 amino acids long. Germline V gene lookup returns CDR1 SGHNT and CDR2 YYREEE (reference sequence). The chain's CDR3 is CASSTGLAGASYEQYF. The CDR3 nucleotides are TGTGCCAGCAGCACCGGACTAGCGGGAGCCTCCTACGAGCAGTACTTC.

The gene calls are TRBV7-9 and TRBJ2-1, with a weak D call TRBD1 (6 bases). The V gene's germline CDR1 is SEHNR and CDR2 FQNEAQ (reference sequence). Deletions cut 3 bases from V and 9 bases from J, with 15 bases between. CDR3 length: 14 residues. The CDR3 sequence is CASSFLQGFGEQFF. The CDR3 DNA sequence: TGTGCCAGCAGCTTTTTACAGGGATTCGGTGAGCAGTTCTTC.

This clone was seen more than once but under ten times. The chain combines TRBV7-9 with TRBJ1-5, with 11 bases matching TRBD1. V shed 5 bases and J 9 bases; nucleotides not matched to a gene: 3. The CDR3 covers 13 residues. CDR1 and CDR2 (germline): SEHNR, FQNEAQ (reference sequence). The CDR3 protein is CASSAGTGGPQHF. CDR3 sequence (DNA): TGTGCCAGCAGCGCCGGGACAGGGGGGCCCCAGCATTTT.

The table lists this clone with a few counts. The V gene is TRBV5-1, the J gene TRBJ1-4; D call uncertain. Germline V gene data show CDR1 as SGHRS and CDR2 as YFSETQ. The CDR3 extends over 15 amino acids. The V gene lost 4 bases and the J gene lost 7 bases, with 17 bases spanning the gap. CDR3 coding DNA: TGCGCCAGCAGCCTGAGGACTCCAACGGGTGAAAAACTGTTTTTT. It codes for CASSLRTPTGEKLFF.

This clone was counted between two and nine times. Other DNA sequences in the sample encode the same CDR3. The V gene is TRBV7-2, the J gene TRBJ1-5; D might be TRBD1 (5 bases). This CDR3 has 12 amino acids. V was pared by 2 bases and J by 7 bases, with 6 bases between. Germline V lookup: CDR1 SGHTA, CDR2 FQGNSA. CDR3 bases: TGTGCCAGCAGCTTAAGGGGACAGCCCCAGCATTTT. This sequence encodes CASSLRGQPQHF. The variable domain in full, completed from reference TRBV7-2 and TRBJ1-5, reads GAGVSQSPSNKVTEKGKDVELRCDPISGHTALYWYRQSLGQGLEFLIYFQGNSAPDKSGLPSDRFSAERTGGSVSTLTIQRTQQEDSAVYLCASSLRGQPQHFGDGTRLSIL.

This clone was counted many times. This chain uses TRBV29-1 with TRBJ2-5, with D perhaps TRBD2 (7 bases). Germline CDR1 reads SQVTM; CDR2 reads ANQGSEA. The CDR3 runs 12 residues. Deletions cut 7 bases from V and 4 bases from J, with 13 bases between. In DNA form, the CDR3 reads TGCAGCGGAAGGGGGGGGACAGAGACCCAGTACTTC. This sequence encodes CSGRGGTETQYF.